The 19 T cell receptor beta chains in this list originate from one sample, sequenced in a study of blood T cell repertoires in COVID-19. Profiling relied on immunoSEQ multiplex PCR, and the TCRdb table lists in-frame clones only, not all of them. The repertoire holds 200,000 to 250,000 clones, roughly 80% seen once, with more than 7% in the top ten. Sequencing was carried out using peripheral blood. The receptor set was obtained from a woman aged 70-85 years with acute or convalescent COVID-19.

The rearrangement joins TRBV5-1 to TRBJ1-1; the match to TRBD1 covers 7 bases. CDR1 is SGHRS, CDR2 YFSETQ, per germline. Trimming cost V 0 bases and J 5 bases; bases outside gene matches: 7. The CDR3 has 15 amino acids. The CDR3 DNA reads TGCGCCAGCAGCTTGGGGAACAGGGGAAATACTGAAGCTTTCTTT. It yields the protein CASSLGNRGNTEAFF.

This clone was detected only a few times. The J gene is TRBJ2-3, the V gene TRBV9, with D tentatively TRBD1 (7 bases). The germline V and J ends were trimmed by 4 bases and 4 bases, with 16 bases remaining between them. Germline lookup yields CDR1 SGDLS and CDR2 YYNGEE. CDR3 length equals 15 residues. Here the CDR3 reads CASSLMEGAADTQYF. CDR3 nucleotides: TGTGCCAGCAGCCTTATGGAGGGGGCTGCAGATACGCAGTATTTT.

Written as DNA, the CDR3 is TGTGCCAGCAGTGAATTCGGGAGAGAGGGCACTGAAGCTTTCTTT. Translation gives CASSEFGREGTEAFF. V and J are TRBV25-1 and TRBJ1-1; no firm D call. The CDR3 runs 15 residues. The germline V gene has CDR1 MGHDK and CDR2 SYGVNS. Trimming cost V 1 base and J 4 bases, with 13 bases left between them.

In regard to this clone: Additional DNA sequences in this sample encode the identical CDR3. This rearrangement joins TRBV20-1 to TRBJ2-7; TRBD1 might be the D (6 bases). Germline V CDR1 and CDR2: DFQATT, SNEGSKA (reference sequence). The V gene lost 6 bases and the J gene lost 5 bases, with 11 bases spanning the gap. This CDR3 region has 11 residues. The CDR3: CSAAQGNEQYF. The CDR3 nucleotides read TGCAGTGCAGCACAGGGCAACGAGCAGTACTTC.

This clone was counted once. The V and J genes are TRBV6-2 or TRBV6-3 and TRBJ1-3; D might be TRBD1 (5 bases). From germline, CDR1 is MNHEY and CDR2 SVGEGT. Trimming stripped 6 bases from V and 1 base from J, with 16 bases between. The CDR3 totals 16 residues. In DNA form, the CDR3 reads TGTGCCAGCAGCCGCTCTACTACAGGTTCTGGAAACACCATATATTTT. It is translated as CASSRSTTGSGNTIYF.

The genes are TRBV9 and TRBJ2-5; D is possibly TRBD1 (6 bases). CDR3 length: 14 amino acids. The germline V and J ends were trimmed by 2 bases and 5 bases, with 13 bases remaining between them. Germline loops: CDR1 SGDLS, CDR2 YYNGEE. The CDR3 protein is CASSVSRGGETQYF. DNA for the CDR3: TGTGCCAGCAGCGTCAGCAGGGGTGGGGAGACCCAGTACTTC.

V is TRBV7-8 and J is TRBJ2-1, with 8 positions matching TRBD2. Germline V gene sequence: CDR1 SGHVS, CDR2 FQNEAQ. V dropped 0 bases and J dropped 2; count of bases not matched to a gene: 9. The CDR3 covers 18 residues. The CDR3 region is CASSLASAGGTTYNEQFF. In DNA, the CDR3 is TGTGCCAGCAGCTTAGCGTCCGCGGGGGGAACGACCTACAATGAGCAGTTCTTC.

The V gene is TRBV24-1, the J gene TRBJ2-3, with a weak D call TRBD1 (6 bases). Germline assignment: CDR1 KGHDR and CDR2 SFDVKD. CDR3 length: 13 amino acids. Trimming shortened V by 3 bases and J by 4 bases, and 7 bases separated the two germline ends. CDR3 sequence reads: CATSDTGSDTQYF. CDR3 nucleotides: TGTGCCACCAGTGATACAGGGTCAGATACGCAGTATTTT.

This clone was observed a single time. The rearrangement joins TRBV7-2 to TRBJ1-1; the match to TRBD1 covers 12 bases. This CDR3 comprises 15 residues. From germline, CDR1 is SGHTA and CDR2 FQGNSA. J was trimmed by 6 bases and V by 6 bases; bases with no gene match: 8. CDR3 sequence (DNA): TGTGCCAGCAGACCGCCCGGGACAGGGGGCTCTGAAGCTTTCTTT. Translated: CASRPPGTGGSEAFF.

The chain is built from TRBV11-2 and TRBJ2-5; 8 positions agree with TRBD2. Germline CDR1 SGHAT, CDR2 FQNNGV. This CDR3 comprises 14 residues. Trimming at V came to 5 bases and at J to 1 base, leaving 3 bases not matched to a gene. The CDR3: CASSISGAQETQYF. CDR3 nucleotide sequence: TGTGCCAGCAGCATTAGCGGGGCCCAAGAGACCCAGTACTTC.

This chain connects TRBV3-1 (or the pseudogene TRBV3-2) to TRBJ2-7; D ambiguous. Trimming removed 0 bases from V and 6 bases from J, with 9 bases in between. Germline V lookup: CDR1 LGHDT, CDR2 YNNKEL (reference sequence). This CDR3 has 13 residues. The CDR3 loop is CASSQDRHSEQYV. DNA of the CDR3: TGTGCCAGCAGCCAAGACAGGCATTCCGAGCAGTACGTC.

This chain joins TRBV15 and TRBJ2-1, with D perhaps matching TRBD1 (6 bases). V was shortened by 0 bases and J by 9 bases, with 15 bases between the two germline ends. CDR3 length: 15 residues. CDR1 is LNHNV and CDR2 is YYDKDF in the germline V gene (reference sequence). The CDR3 reads CATSRDRGRLGEQFF. In DNA, the CDR3 is TGTGCCACCAGCAGAGACAGGGGAAGGTTGGGTGAGCAGTTCTTC. Drawing the rest from reference TRBV15 and TRBJ2-1, the complete variable domain is DAMVIQNPRYQVTQFGKPVTLSCSQTLNHNVMYWYQQKSSQAPKLLFHYYDKDFNNEADTPDNFQSRRPNTSFCFLDIRSPGLGDTAMYLCATSRDRGRLGEQFFGPGTRLTVL.

This rearrangement joins TRBV18 to TRBJ1-4; no firm D call. This CDR3 spans 11 amino acids. V lost 5 bases and J 8 bases, leaving 6 bases between the germline ends. Germline values: CDR1 KGHSH, CDR2 LQKENI. CDR3 DNA: TGTGCCAGCTCAGTAGAAGAAAAACTGTTTTTT. Translated, it gives CASSVEEKLFF.

The chain has TRBV12-3 or TRBV12-4 and TRBJ2-1; D ambiguous. This CDR3 comprises 12 residues. The ends were cut back, 3 bases at V and 7 bases at J, with 7 bases in the middle. CDR3 sequence reads: CASSFTRNEQFF. The CDR3 DNA sequence: TGTGCCAGCAGTTTTACTCGGAATGAGCAGTTCTTC.

This chain links TRBV2 with TRBJ2-2, with TRBD2 matching 8 bases. The germline V gene has CDR1 SNHLY and CDR2 FYNNEI. Trimming removed 3 bases from V and 0 bases from J; junction bases left unmatched: 6. The CDR3 sequence is 17 residues long. The CDR3 spells CASSEGAGGPNTGELFF. The DNA of the CDR3 is TGTGCCAGCAGTGAGGGCGCGGGGGGACCGAACACCGGGGAGCTGTTTTTT.

V gene TRBV4-1 combines with J gene TRBJ1-1; D not certain. In germline, CDR1 is MGHRA, CDR2 YSYEKL. The length of the CDR3 is 14 residues. Deletions cut 5 bases from V and 0 bases from J, with 10 bases between. CDR3 in DNA: TGCGCCAGCAGCGCCGCGTTGATGAACACTGAAGCTTTCTTT. Amino acid sequence: CASSAALMNTEAFF.

This clone was observed a handful of times. The chain has TRBV25-1 and TRBJ1-3; D not certain. Germline values: CDR1 MGHDK, CDR2 SYGVNS. This CDR3 is 15 amino acids long. Trimming pared 8 bases from V and 0 bases from J, leaving 14 bases between. The CDR3 nucleotides are TGTGCCAGCCGAGGGCAGGCCCTCTCTGGAAACACCATATATTTT. This codes for CASRGQALSGNTIYF.

This chain connects TRBV3-1 (or the pseudogene TRBV3-2) to TRBJ1-2, with 11 positions matching TRBD1. This CDR3 comprises 15 residues. CDR1 LGHDT and CDR2 YNNKEL come from the germline V gene (reference sequence). Losses at the gene ends were 2 bases for V and 6 bases for J; bases not matched to a gene: 5. The CDR3 region is CASSQLKGQGDGYTF. Here the CDR3 DNA reads TGTGCCAGCAGCCAACTTAAGGGACAGGGGGATGGCTACACCTTC.

This clone was picked up a small number of times. The chain joins TRBV5-1 to TRBJ1-2; tentatively, D is TRBD1 (6 bases). CDR3 length: 13 amino acids. CDR1 and CDR2 (germline): SGHRS, YFSETQ. The germline V and J ends were trimmed by 0 bases and 8 bases, with 11 bases remaining between them. CDR3 residues: CASSLDPGEGYTF. The CDR3 DNA reads TGCGCCAGCAGCTTGGATCCAGGGGAAGGCTACACCTTC. Complete variable domain (other parts from reference TRBV5-1 and TRBJ1-2): KAGVTQTPRYLIKTRGQQVTLSCSPISGHRSVSWYQQTPGQGLQFLFEYFSETQRNKGNFPGRFSGRQFSNSRSEMNVSTLELGDSALYLCASSLDPGEGYTFGSGTRLTVV.